This T cell receptor beta chain is drawn from a study of T-cell reconstitution after alpha-beta-depleted transplantation in children. Germline-derived CDR1 and CDR2 are LGHDT and YNNKEL (reference sequence). The CDR3 totals 21 residues. The V and J ends lost 0 bases and 0 bases respectively, with 26 bases between them. Preparation of the TCRbeta library used unique molecular identifiers. One entry per CDR3 protein, called by TCRdb with MiXCR from the PCR reads. The table records about 980,000 distinct CDR3 sequences, roughly 29% of them present only once. Broader study findings: Expanded graft clones numbering several hundred reportedly gave rise to alpha-beta T cells about two months after transplant. At day 60, the high TCRbeta diversity found in some patients originated from recipient T cells and thymic progenitors that had survived.

A remark on this clonotype: Its specificity is not known.

The source of this sequence is a boy in the first two years of life who had a stem cell transplant for SCID, so the T cells may come from the graft donor. The V gene is TRBV3-1, the J gene TRBJ1-1; D is possibly TRBD1 (5 bases). Sequencing used PBMCs, mostly from graft donor cells, obtained 360 days after TCRalphabeta/CD19-depleted stem cell transplant. CDR3 nucleotide sequence: TGTGCCAGCAGCCAAGAGGGGTTGACAGTTCCCTACACTGACATGAACACTGAAGCTTTCTTT. It codes for CASSQEGLTVPYTDMNTEAFF.